A single sample gave rise to the 6 T cell receptor beta chains below, sequenced in a study of control samples from healthy donors and cancer patients. Only in-frame clones appear in the TCRdb table, and some are missing; sequencing was by immunoSEQ multiplex PCR. The sample shows 200,000 or so clones, about 95% of them seen only once. What was sequenced was blood. The receptors here all came from a man in his fifties or sixties in good health.

V gene TRBV6-1 combines with J gene TRBJ2-1; 7 bases line up with TRBD1. The CDR3 loop spans 15 amino acids. V lost 2 bases to trimming and J lost 1 base; unmatched junction nucleotides: 2. Looked up from germline, CDR1 is MNHNS and CDR2 is SASEGT. The CDR3: CASSERGQSYNEQFF. In DNA, the CDR3 is TGTGCCAGCAGTGAAAGGGGGCAGTCCTACAATGAGCAGTTCTTC.

The chain is built from TRBV15 and TRBJ2-3, with D hard to call. V shed 5 bases and J shed 0 bases, with 15 bases lying between them. This CDR3 contains 16 residues. The V gene's germline CDR1 is LNHNV and CDR2 YYDKDF (reference sequence). This CDR3 reads CATSEMAGFSTDTQYF. The CDR3 coding sequence is TGTGCCACCAGCGAGATGGCCGGTTTTAGCACAGATACGCAGTATTTT.

The chain recombines TRBV7-9 with TRBJ1-4; 11 bases are shared with TRBD1. With 6 bases clipped from V and 1 base from J, the junction kept 4 bases outside the gene matches. The germline CDR1 and CDR2 sequences are SEHNR and FQNEAQ (reference sequence). CDR3 length: 16 amino acids. The CDR3 protein is CASSPGTGGTNEKLFF. The CDR3 DNA reads as TGTGCCAGCAGTCCAGGGACAGGGGGAACTAATGAAAAACTGTTTTTT.

This chain uses TRBV4-2 with TRBJ2-6, with D perhaps TRBD2 (5 bases). Trimming removed 1 base at V and 1 base at J, with 11 bases between. The germline gives CDR1 LGHNA, CDR2 YNFKEQ. The CDR3 contains 17 residues. In nucleotides, the CDR3 is TGTGCCAGCAGCCAAGGGGTGTGGGAGTCTGGGGCCAACGTCCTGACTTTC. Protein product: CASSQGVWESGANVLTF.

The chain is built from TRBV7-3 and TRBJ1-5; possibly TRBD1 for D (5 bases). This CDR3 region has 14 residues. CDR1 is SGHTA, CDR2 FQGTGA, per germline. V lost 2 bases and J 7 bases, leaving 12 bases between the germline ends. The CDR3 coding sequence is TGTGCCAGCAGCTTACTTCTCGGGGCGCAGCCCCAGCATTTT. It codes for CASSLLLGAQPQHF.

The chain recombines TRBV28 with TRBJ1-5; TRBD1 matches 11 bases. The J segment lost 6 bases and the V segment lost 4 bases, leaving 8 bases of the junction unmatched. Germline lookup yields CDR1 MDHEN and CDR2 SYDVKM. This CDR3 contains 16 residues. In DNA, the CDR3 is TGTGCCAGCAGTTCCTTCGGACAGGGGGCCAGTCAGCCCCAGCATTTT. Translated, it gives CASSSFGQGASQPQHF.